This record concerns one TCR beta chain sequence. One end of the junction is discordant with germline, which a read error may explain. Looked up from germline, CDR1 is SEHNR and CDR2 is FQNEAQ (reference sequence). The CDR3 covers 12 residues. Primers: 60 Vbeta forward and 13 Jbeta reverse. TCRdb's table, derived via immunoSEQ multiplex PCR, lists solely in-frame clones and lacks some. The profile shows 100,000 to 150,000 clones, about three quarters of them singletons. This record belongs to a study of cytomegalovirus exposure and HLA in healthy donors. The gene calls are TRBV7-9 and TRBJ1-2; D gene unclear. The sequenced material came from PBMCs. This receptor was taken from a female donor in good health and CMV-seropositive. Here the CDR3 DNA reads TGTTCCAGCAGCCCGGAGCAGCAAGGCTACACCTTC. Protein product: CSSSPEQQGYTF. The full variable domain, in which reference TRBV7-9 and TRBJ1-2 provide the parts outside the CDR3, is DTGVSQNPRHKITKRGQNVTFRCDPISEHNRLYWYRQTLGQGPEFLTYFQNEAQLEKSRLLSDRFSAERPKGSFSTLEIQRTEQGDSAMYLCSSSPEQQGYTFGSGTRLTVV.